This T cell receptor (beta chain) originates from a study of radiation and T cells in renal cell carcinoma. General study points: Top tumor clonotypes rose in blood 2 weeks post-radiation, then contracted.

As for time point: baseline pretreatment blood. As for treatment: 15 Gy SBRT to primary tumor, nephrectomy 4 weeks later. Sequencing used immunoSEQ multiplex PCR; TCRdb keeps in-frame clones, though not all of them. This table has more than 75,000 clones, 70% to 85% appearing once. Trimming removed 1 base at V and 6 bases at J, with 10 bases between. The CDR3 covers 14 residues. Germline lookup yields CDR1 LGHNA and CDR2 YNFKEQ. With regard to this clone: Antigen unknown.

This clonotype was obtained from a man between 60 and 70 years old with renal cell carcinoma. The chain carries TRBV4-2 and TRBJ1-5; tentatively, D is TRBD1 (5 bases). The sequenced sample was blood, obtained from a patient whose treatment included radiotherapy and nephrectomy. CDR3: CASSQAMGGQPQHF. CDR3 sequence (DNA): TGTGCCAGCAGCCAAGCCATGGGGGGTCAGCCCCAGCATTTT.